This is a list of T cell receptor beta chains from one sample in a study of post-analysis software for immune sequencing data. Each CDR3 protein is one row after TCRdb ran MiXCR on the PCR reads. Of 800,000 to 950,000 distinct CDR3 sequences in the sample, roughly 50% were seen once. Sequenced material: blood. The origin of the receptors is a girl under 18 with multiple sclerosis. The CDR3 runs from the conserved cysteine through the conserved F or W. Each record gives: clone size, J gene, D gene, V gene, CDR3 DNA, CDR3 protein. The D gene is left open where the match is weak. Clone size is given for some rows only: seen once, a few or many times, or a class if the clone is expanded.

. TRBJ2-7 TRBD1 TRBV10-3 TGTGCCATCAGCGACGACAGGGGGTCGGGCGAGCAGTACTTC CAISDDRGSGEQYF
. TRBJ1-2 . TRBV29-1 TGCAGCGTTGAGTCGGGCTACTATGGCTACACCTTC CSVESGYYGYTF
. TRBJ2-7 TRBD2 TRBV20-1 TGCAGTGCTGGCGGGACTAGCGGCATCCAGTCCTACGAGCAGTACTTC CSAGGTSGIQSYEQYF
. TRBJ1-3 . TRBV5-4 TGTGCCAGCAGCATAAAACAGGGATCCTCTGGAAACACCATATATTTT CASSIKQGSSGNTIYF
. TRBJ1-2 . TRBV11-2 TGTGCCAGCACCCCACCGGGACGTACCAACTATGGCTACACCTTC CASTPPGRTNYGYTF
. TRBJ2-1 TRBD1 TRBV11-2 TGTGCCAGCAGCAAGCGGGACAGGGGGTACTACAATGAGCAGTTCTTC CASSKRDRGYYNEQFF
few TRBJ2-7 . TRBV7-2 TGTGCCAGCAGCTCGTACTTCAGGGGGACTTACGCTGAGCAGTACTTC CASSSYFRGTYAEQYF
. TRBJ2-5 . TRBV5-5 TGTGCCAGCAGCATCGAGGGTGAGACCCAGTACTTC CASSIEGETQYF
few TRBJ2-3 TRBD1 TRBV2 TGTGCCACCTCGTTCGTACAGGGGATGGATACGCAGTATTTT CATSFVQGMDTQYF
. TRBJ2-6 TRBD1 TRBV5-1 TGCGCCAGCAGCTTGGCCAGGACAGGGGTGACCTCTGGGGCCAACGTCCTGACTTTC CASSLARTGVTSGANVLTF
once TRBJ2-7 . TRBV4-1 TGCGCCAGCAGCCCACAGACCGGGACACCCTACGAGCAGTACTTC CASSPQTGTPYEQYF
. TRBJ1-4 . TRBV27 TGTGCCAGCAGTTTAAGGGGGATTGAAAAACTGTTTTTT CASSLRGIEKLFF
. TRBJ1-1 TRBD1 TRBV3-1 TGTGCCAGCAGCCCTCGGGACAGGAACCGCTATACTGAAGCTTTCTTT CASSPRDRNRYTEAFF
many TRBJ2-3 . TRBV7-9 TGTGCCAGCAGCTTCGAGGCCCGCACAGATACGCAGTATTTT CASSFEARTDTQYF
. TRBJ2-5 . TRBV7-9 TGTGCCAGCAGTCCCAAGGTGGGAGGCCTCCAAGAGACCCAGTACTTC CASSPKVGGLQETQYF
. TRBJ2-1 . TRBV24-1 TGTGCCACCAGTGATCCGAGCGGCTCCTACAATGAGCAGTTCTTC CATSDPSGSYNEQFF